A single sample gave rise to the 7 T cell receptor beta chains below, sequenced in a study of blood T cell repertoires in COVID-19. Sequenced by immunoSEQ multiplex PCR; TCRdb stores in-frame clones only, minus some. Of over 150,000 clones listed, around 90% are singletons. Sequenced material: peripheral blood. Source of these receptors: a man aged 45-65 years who had recovered from COVID-19.

The rearrangement links TRBV7-3 to TRBJ2-7; 13 positions agree with TRBD2. V lost 5 bases to trimming and J lost 3 bases; unmatched junction nucleotides: 10. The CDR3 extends over 17 amino acids. Germline V CDR1 and CDR2: SGHTA, FQGTGA. CDR3 bases: TGTGCCAGCAGCCTGACTAGCGGGGGGCAAGGTCGCTACGAGCAGTACTTC. It encodes CASSLTSGGQGRYEQYF.

This rearrangement joins TRBV27 to TRBJ1-5; D not resolved. Trimming took 7 bases from V and 0 from J, leaving 10 bases between them. The CDR3 runs 14 residues. The V gene's germline CDR1 is MNHEY and CDR2 SMNVEV (reference sequence). This CDR3 is CASKRVDSNQPQHF. CDR3 DNA: TGTGCCAGCAAGAGGGTGGATAGCAATCAGCCCCAGCATTTT.

The chain recombines TRBV6-2 or TRBV6-3 with TRBJ2-7; unclear D gene. V was pared by 3 bases and J by 7 bases, with 10 bases between. This CDR3 contains 12 residues. The germline gives CDR1 MNHEY, CDR2 SVGEGT. CDR3 DNA: TGTGCCAGCAGTTATCTAGGTCGGGAGCAGTACTTC. Translating it yields CASSYLGREQYF.

V gene TRBV27 combines with J gene TRBJ2-2; TRBD1 agrees at 8 bases. This CDR3 is built from 15 residues. The germline gives CDR1 MNHEY, CDR2 SMNVEV (reference sequence). After removal of 6 bases from V and 3 bases from J, the junction contained 6 bases not matched to a gene. The CDR3 protein is CASRTYRGDTGELFF. DNA of the CDR3: TGTGCCAGCAGGACCTACAGGGGGGACACCGGGGAGCTGTTTTTT.

V gene TRBV7-9 combines with J gene TRBJ2-7, with D tentatively TRBD1 (5 bases). In germline, CDR1 is SEHNR, CDR2 FQNEAQ (reference sequence). The CDR3 totals 13 residues. With 3 bases removed from V and 5 bases from J, the gap between germline ends came to 11 bases. The CDR3 DNA is TGTGCCAGCAGCTTCGCCAGGGTCGACGAGCAGTACTTC. It is translated as CASSFARVDEQYF.

This chain connects TRBV29-1 to TRBJ2-3, with TRBD2 identical over 7 bases. The germline CDR1 and CDR2 sequences are SQVTM and ANQGSEA. This CDR3 region has 13 residues. Trimming cost V 2 bases and J 6 bases; bases outside gene matches: 5. The CDR3 region is CSVEHLAVDTQYF. As DNA, the CDR3 is TGCAGCGTTGAACACCTAGCGGTCGATACGCAGTATTTT.

The count of this clone is one. The J gene is TRBJ1-4, the V gene TRBV6-1; weak D call: TRBD1 (6 bases). Deletions cut 3 bases from V and 10 bases from J, with 18 bases between. Germline V CDR1 and CDR2: MNHNS, SASEGT. The CDR3 length is 15 residues. The CDR3: CASSDQGAGAGKLFF. In DNA form, the CDR3 reads TGTGCCAGCAGTGATCAGGGTGCGGGGGCGGGAAAACTGTTTTTT.